Shown below are 7 T cell receptor beta chains from a single sample sequenced in a study of T cell responses to AZD1222 COVID-19 vaccine. Profiling relied on immunoSEQ multiplex PCR, and the TCRdb table lists in-frame clones only, not all of them. The sample shows under 100,000 clones, 70% to 90% of them seen only once. Source: peripheral blood, taken on day 0 of AZD1222 vaccination. The receptors derive from an adult in good health.

The chain has TRBV5-6 and TRBJ2-2, with D possibly being TRBD1 or TRBD2 (5 bases each). Per the germline V gene, CDR1 is SGHDT and CDR2 is YYEEEE. There are 13 residues in the CDR3. V was cut by 5 bases and J by 6 bases, with 11 bases left in between. The CDR3 reads CASRGDTPGELFF. DNA of the CDR3: TGTGCCAGCAGGGGGGATACACCCGGGGAGCTGTTTTTT.

This clone occurred once. CDR3 nucleotide sequence: TGTGCCAGCAGCTTTGAGGGAGGGGACTACAATGAGCAGTTCTTC. As protein: CASSFEGGDYNEQFF. This rearrangement joins TRBV11-3 to TRBJ2-1; 7 bases fit TRBD2. With 3 bases clipped from V and 3 bases from J, the junction kept 5 bases outside the gene matches. Looked up from germline, CDR1 is SGHNT and CDR2 is YENEEA. There are 15 residues in the CDR3.

The rearrangement uses TRBV18 and TRBJ1-5; tentative D call: TRBD1 (5 bases). This CDR3 has 14 amino acids. V lost 3 bases and J lost 5, with 11 bases in between. CDR1 is KGHSH, CDR2 LQKENI, per germline. For the CDR3, the DNA is TGTGCCAGCTCACCGTGGGACGGAGATCAGCCCCAGCATTTT. Its protein product is CASSPWDGDQPQHF.

This chain joins TRBV7-8 and TRBJ2-1; weak D call: TRBD2 (6 bases). CDR1 is SGHVS and CDR2 is FQNEAQ in the germline V gene. The CDR3 sequence is 15 residues long. V lost 5 bases and J lost 1, with 12 bases in between. CDR3: CASSPVGTSYNEQFF. CDR3 nucleotides: TGTGCCAGCAGCCCCGTAGGGACTTCCTACAATGAGCAGTTCTTC. Together with reference TRBV7-8 and TRBJ2-1, the CDR3 gives the full variable domain: GAGVSQSPRYKVAKRGQDVALRCDPISGHVSLFWYQQALGQGPEFLTYFQNEAQLDKSGLPSDRFFAERPEGSVSTLKIQRTQQEDSAVYLCASSPVGTSYNEQFFGPGTRLTVL.

V and J are TRBV30 and TRBJ1-2; no reliable D call. CDR3 length: 12 amino acids. Germline V gene sequence: CDR1 GTSNPN, CDR2 SVGIG (reference sequence). Between the trimmed V and J ends, which lost 1 base and 8 bases, there was a span of 11 bases. The CDR3 DNA is TGTGCCTGGAGTGATGGACGAGGCGGCTACACCTTC. Its protein product is CAWSDGRGGYTF.

V is TRBV7-2 and J is TRBJ1-5; the match to TRBD1 covers 7 bases. The CDR3 consists of 15 residues. The V gene's germline CDR1 is SGHTA and CDR2 FQGNSA. The V segment lost 2 bases and the J segment 4 bases; nucleotides outside the gene matches: 5. In DNA form, the CDR3 reads TGTGCCAGCAGCTTACACAGGGGATGGAATCAGCCCCAGCATTTT. This sequence encodes CASSLHRGWNQPQHF.

The chain recombines TRBV5-4 with TRBJ2-1; D is possibly TRBD2 (7 bases). V was trimmed by 4 bases and J by 1 base, leaving 15 bases between them. This CDR3 spans 16 amino acids. The germline CDR1 and CDR2 sequences are SGHNT and YYREEE (reference sequence). The CDR3 nucleotides read TGTGCCAGCAGCGGCTTAGGGGGGGCTTCCTACAATGAGCAGTTCTTC. It specifies CASSGLGGASYNEQFF.